This T cell receptor (beta chain) was found in a study of blood T cells in healthy people across ages. Study-level points and caveats: Fewer expanded clones and more diversity marked long-lived versus aged donors. Unsorted PBMCs blocked a conclusive comparison of naive and antigen-experienced cells.

A word on this clonotype: What it binds is unknown.

The extraction recovered at least 5 micrograms of total RNA per sample. Combining a sample-barcoded 5' primer with a J-beta primer mix, a second PCR ran for about 7 to 11 cycles. One entry per CDR3 protein, called by TCRdb with MiXCR from the 5' RACE reads. Here the sample spans 1.5 million to 2 million distinct CDR3 sequences, approximately 40% being singletons. Germline CDR1 and CDR2: LGHNA and YNFKEQ. V dropped 8 bases and J dropped 4 bases, with 16 bases sitting between them. The CDR3 loop spans 14 amino acids. The sequencing sample was made of blood. The clonotype originates from a human donor in good health. V gene TRBV4-2 combines with J gene TRBJ2-3, with a weak D call TRBD2 (6 bases). The CDR3 spells CASSPRRDPDTQYF. The CDR3 DNA is TGTGCCAGCTCCCCCAGGCGGGATCCAGATACGCAGTATTTT.